This T cell receptor (beta chain) was captured in a study of graft-versus-host responses after intestinal transplantation. On the study more broadly: Recipients were given multivisceral, liver-intestinal, or isolated intestinal transplants. Uniformly, recipients were administered anti-thymocyte globulin induction with subsequent tacrolimus and steroids for roughly three years.

With 3 bases clipped from V and 1 base from J, the junction kept 4 bases outside the gene matches. Germline V gives CDR1 GTSNPN, CDR2 SVGIG (reference sequence). The CDR3 covers 15 residues. Generated by immunoSEQ multiplex PCR, the TCRdb table keeps only in-frame clones and is missing some. In the table there are fewer than 60,000 clones, 70% to 85% of which are singletons. Comments on this clone: What it binds is not known.

Sequenced here: unstimulated CD4+ T cells sorted from spleen or lymph node cells, sampled before transplant. The V gene is TRBV30, the J gene TRBJ2-5; TRBD1 agrees at 11 bases. This clonotype was obtained from a human donor who was the organ donor for an intestinal transplant. The CDR3 coding sequence is TGTGCCTGGAGGGAGGGACAGGGGGGCCAAGAGACCCAGTACTTC. Its protein product is CAWREGQGGQETQYF.